A selection of T cell receptor beta chains follows, all from one sample in a study of shared clonotypes between healthy human individuals. The data were produced by immunoSEQ multiplex PCR, yet TCRdb's version contains in-frame clones alone and is incomplete. The sample yields around 610,000 clones, approximately 96% seen once. Sequencing input: naive CD8+ T cells sorted from blood. The receptors here all came from a woman in her twenties or thirties in good health. Each CDR3 is given with its conserved first and last residue. The D gene is left open where the match is weak. Clone size is stated in some rows and not others, as once, few, many or a class when expanded.

clone_size: -
j_call: TRBJ2-3
d_call: -
v_call: TRBV9
cdr3_aa: CASSGRDTDTQYF
cdr3_nt: TGTGCCAGCAGCGGCAGGGACACAGATACGCAGTATTTT

clone_size: -
j_call: TRBJ1-2
d_call: -
v_call: TRBV7-9
cdr3_aa: CASSPFVWRDGYTF
cdr3_nt: TGTGCCAGCAGCCCCTTTGTGTGGCGGGATGGCTACACCTTC

clone_size: -
j_call: TRBJ2-2
d_call: TRBD1
v_call: TRBV30
cdr3_aa: CAWGRGRPGELFF
cdr3_nt: TGTGCCTGGGGAAGGGGGCGCCCCGGGGAGCTGTTTTTT

clone_size: -
j_call: TRBJ2-5
d_call: TRBD2
v_call: TRBV4-1
cdr3_aa: CASSHSIAGGQETQYF
cdr3_nt: TGCGCCAGCAGCCACTCAATAGCGGGCGGCCAAGAGACCCAGTACTTC

clone_size: -
j_call: TRBJ1-1
d_call: -
v_call: TRBV19
cdr3_aa: CASSIGISESFF
cdr3_nt: TGTGCCAGTAGTATCGGTATCAGTGAATCTTTCTTT

clone_size: -
j_call: TRBJ1-1
d_call: -
v_call: TRBV9
cdr3_aa: CASSGPQRNTEAFF
cdr3_nt: TGTGCCAGCAGCGGACCCCAGCGGAACACTGAAGCTTTCTTT

clone_size: -
j_call: TRBJ1-2
d_call: TRBD1
v_call: TRBV27
cdr3_aa: CASSSPGQGVYGYTF
cdr3_nt: TGTGCCAGCAGTTCCCCGGGACAGGGCGTCTACGGCTACACCTTC

clone_size: -
j_call: TRBJ2-7
d_call: TRBD1
v_call: TRBV5-1
cdr3_aa: CASSPSSDRGYEQYF
cdr3_nt: TGCGCCAGCAGCCCCTCCTCCGACAGGGGCTACGAGCAGTACTTC

clone_size: -
j_call: TRBJ2-7
d_call: -
v_call: TRBV9
cdr3_aa: CASSVEDNSYEQYF
cdr3_nt: TGTGCCAGCAGCGTAGAGGACAACTCCTACGAGCAGTACTTC

clone_size: -
j_call: TRBJ2-1
d_call: -
v_call: TRBV4-2
cdr3_aa: CASSQDTPYNEQFF
cdr3_nt: TGTGCCAGCAGCCAAGATACACCTTACAATGAGCAGTTCTTC

clone_size: -
j_call: TRBJ2-7
d_call: -
v_call: TRBV27
cdr3_aa: CASTSIAGSYYEQYF
cdr3_nt: TGTGCCAGCACATCAATCGCCGGGAGTTATTACGAGCAGTACTTC

clone_size: -
j_call: TRBJ2-7
d_call: TRBD2
v_call: TRBV11-2
cdr3_aa: CASSPSGGEQYF
cdr3_nt: TGTGCCAGCAGCCCCAGCGGGGGGGAGCAGTACTTC

clone_size: -
j_call: TRBJ2-1
d_call: -
v_call: TRBV6-5
cdr3_aa: CASSPRGPLQFF
cdr3_nt: TGTGCCAGCAGCCCCAGGGGACCTCTCCAGTTCTTC

clone_size: once
j_call: TRBJ2-1
d_call: -
v_call: TRBV30
cdr3_aa: CAWSRGHGYNEQFF
cdr3_nt: TGTGCCTGGAGTCGGGGACATGGCTACAATGAGCAGTTCTTC

clone_size: -
j_call: TRBJ2-7
d_call: -
v_call: TRBV19
cdr3_aa: CASSIPGSSYEQYF
cdr3_nt: TGTGCCAGTAGTATCCCCGGGAGCTCCTACGAGCAGTACTTC